This T cell receptor beta chain was identified during a study of T cell changes during pregnancy in multiple sclerosis. CDR3 length equals 20 residues. Between the trimmed V and J ends, which lost 3 bases and 0 bases, there was a span of 21 bases. Looked up from germline, CDR1 is MDHEN and CDR2 is SYDVKM. Sequencing used immunoSEQ multiplex PCR; TCRdb keeps in-frame clones, though not all of them. The sample shows about 120,000 clones, approximately 94% of them seen only once. Only one count was recorded for this clone. This chain joins TRBV28 and TRBJ2-6; possible D gene TRBD1, 5 bases. The receptor comes from a female donor with multiple sclerosis, enrolled in a pregnancy study. Sample: peripheral blood, taken before pregnancy. As DNA, the CDR3 is TGTGCCAGCAGTTTTGGGGCGATAGGGGAATTCAGCTCTGGGGCCAACGTCCTGACTTTC. This gives the protein CASSFGAIGEFSSGANVLTF.